A single sample gave rise to the 20 T cell receptor beta chains below, sequenced in a study of CD8 T cells in Susac syndrome. A quantity of roughly 0.5 to 1 ug RNA underwent reverse transcription using random hexamers. MiXCR, run by TCRdb on the immunoSEQ multiplex PCR reads, gives a single entry per CDR3 protein. Of approximately 75,000 distinct CDR3 sequences in the sample, 85% to 95% are singletons; the top ten hold about 0.26%. The sample taken for sequencing was CD8+ T cells from PBMCs. Source of these receptors: a human donor in good health.

The genes are TRBV7-9 and TRBJ1-1, with 7 bases identical to TRBD1. The CDR3 extends over 15 amino acids. Germline trimming cut 2 bases from V and 8 bases from J; bases unmatched to any gene: 11. The V gene's germline CDR1 is SEHNR and CDR2 FQNEAQ (reference sequence). The CDR3 nucleotides are TGTGCCAGCAGCTTACTGACAGGGAAGGCCTACGAAGCTTTCTTT. The encoded protein is CASSLLTGKAYEAFF.

The genes are TRBV29-1 and TRBJ1-1; TRBD1 is a possible D gene (5 bases). The CDR3 loop spans 14 amino acids. V lost 4 bases, J lost 1 base, and 13 bases lay in between. CDR1 SQVTM and CDR2 ANQGSEA come from the germline V gene. CDR3 loop: CSVVRGRTNTEAFF. Written as DNA, the CDR3 is TGCAGCGTTGTAAGGGGCAGAACGAACACTGAAGCTTTCTTT.

This clonotype is a singleton in its sample. This rearrangement joins TRBV7-9 to TRBJ1-5; the D is unclear. V was clipped by 2 bases and J by 8 bases, with 19 bases between them. The CDR3 consists of 16 residues. Germline assignment: CDR1 SEHNR and CDR2 FQNEAQ (reference sequence). CDR3 DNA sequence: TGTGCCAGCAGCTTACCCCGGGGAGTAGGTGCGGAGCCCCAGCATTTT. Protein product: CASSLPRGVGAEPQHF.

Concerning this clonotype itself: A junction boundary mismatches the germline segment, possibly from a read error. V and J are TRBV5-1 and TRBJ2-5, with D perhaps matching TRBD1 or TRBD2 (6 bases each). The V gene's germline CDR1 is SGHRS and CDR2 YFSETQ. The CDR3 spans 15 residues. The CDR3 spells CASTGYGGHQETQYF. The CDR3 nucleotides read TGCGCCAGCACCGGCTACGGGGGCCACCAGGAGACCCAGTACTTC.

The chain is built from TRBV20-1 and TRBJ1-2; D uncertain. Germline values: CDR1 DFQATT, CDR2 SNEGSKA (reference sequence). CDR3 length: 13 amino acids. The ends were cut back, 1 base at V and 3 bases at J, with 9 bases in the middle. The CDR3 DNA reads as TGCAGTGCTAGAGGAGGGAGGGACTATGGCTACACCTTC. This encodes CSARGGRDYGYTF.

The J gene is TRBJ2-3, the V gene TRBV12-3 or TRBV12-4; 7 bases line up with TRBD2. The CDR3 is made up of 14 amino acids. Losses at the gene ends were 6 bases for V and 2 bases for J; bases not matched to a gene: 5. CDR3 amino acids: CASSLSGNTDTQYF. DNA for the CDR3: TGTGCCAGCAGCTTAAGCGGGAACACAGATACGCAGTATTTT.

V usage is TRBV4-1 and J usage is TRBJ1-5; weak D call: TRBD1 (6 bases). The CDR3 totals 16 residues. Trimming pared 4 bases from V and 2 bases from J, leaving 15 bases between. CDR1 and CDR2 from the germline V gene are MGHRA and YSYEKL. CDR3 region: CASSPLGGHGNQPQHF. In nucleotides, the CDR3 is TGCGCCAGCAGCCCACTCGGGGGGCACGGCAATCAGCCCCAGCATTTT.

This sequence joins TRBV12-3 or TRBV12-4 and TRBJ2-1; D perhaps matches TRBD1 (7 bases). Trimming took 4 bases from V and 9 from J, leaving 19 bases between them. This CDR3 is 15 amino acids long. The CDR3 protein is CASSSHQGGMGEQFF. The CDR3 coding sequence is TGTGCCAGCAGTTCCCACCAGGGGGGAATGGGTGAGCAGTTCTTC.

The V gene is TRBV12-3 or TRBV12-4, the J gene TRBJ2-5, with 11 nucleotides matching TRBD2. V lost 6 bases to trimming and J lost 4 bases; unmatched junction nucleotides: 7. The length of the CDR3 is 15 residues. CDR3 sequence: CASSLPTSGGETQYF. The CDR3 DNA sequence: TGTGCCAGCAGCCTGCCCACTAGCGGGGGAGAGACCCAGTACTTC.

This clonotype is a singleton in its sample. This chain uses TRBV7-8 with TRBJ1-2, with 7 bases that match TRBD1. Germline CDR1 reads SGHVS; CDR2 reads FQNEAQ. CDR3 length: 15 residues. The J segment lost 8 bases and the V segment lost 5 bases, leaving 14 bases of the junction unmatched. This CDR3 is CASSPGTAAGDGYTF. The CDR3, as DNA: TGTGCCAGCAGCCCCGGGACAGCAGCAGGGGACGGCTACACCTTC.

The table lists this clonotype with a few counts. The J gene is TRBJ2-7, the V gene TRBV29-1; TRBD2 matches 11 bases. Germline CDR1 SQVTM, CDR2 ANQGSEA. CDR3 length: 15 amino acids. J was trimmed by 3 bases and V by 3 bases; bases with no gene match: 7. The CDR3 DNA follows: TGCAGCGTTGAGGCTAGCGGGGGGCTTGACTACGAGCAGTACTTC. Translating it yields CSVEASGGLDYEQYF.

The chain is built from TRBV27 and TRBJ1-6; D unresolved. This CDR3 has 15 residues. Germline V gene sequence: CDR1 MNHEY, CDR2 SMNVEV (reference sequence). The ends were cut back, 5 bases at V and 7 bases at J, with 15 bases in the middle. CDR3 in DNA: TGTGCCAGCAGTCTTGCCAGGCCGGGGAATTCACCCCTCCACTTT. This translates into CASSLARPGNSPLHF.

The rearrangement joins TRBV20-1 to TRBJ2-2, with a possible D match to TRBD2 (6 bases). There are 15 residues in the CDR3. Germline CDR1 and CDR2: DFQATT and SNEGSKA (reference sequence). Trimming took 2 bases from V and 0 from J, leaving 10 bases between them. CDR3 in DNA: TGCAGTGCTAGAAACCGGGGGACGAACACCGGGGAGCTGTTTTTT. Translation: CSARNRGTNTGELFF.

Here the CDR3 reads CARRDSSYNSPLHF. In nucleotides, the CDR3 is TGTGCCAGGCGGGACAGCTCCTATAATTCACCCCTCCACTTT. The chain combines TRBV2 with TRBJ1-6, with 7 bases aligning to TRBD1. The CDR3 loop spans 14 amino acids. V was clipped by 9 bases and J by 0 bases; unmatched bases: 2. Germline CDR1 reads SNHLY; CDR2 reads FYNNEI.

The V and J genes are TRBV7-3 and TRBJ1-1; D unclear. V lost 0 bases and J lost 6, with 8 bases in between. Germline V lookup: CDR1 SGHTA, CDR2 FQGTGA. The CDR3 is made up of 13 amino acids. The CDR3 DNA follows: TGTGCCAGCAGCTTAACGATCGCCGCTGAAGCTTTCTTT. As protein: CASSLTIAAEAFF.

V is TRBV19 and J is TRBJ1-1; 8 nucleotides match TRBD1. The ends lost 6 bases at V and 5 bases at J; junction bases unmatched: 2. The length of the CDR3 is 12 residues. Per germline, CDR1 LNHDA and CDR2 SQIVND (reference sequence). The DNA of the CDR3 is TGTGCCAGTAGGCACAGGGGGACTGAAGCTTTCTTT. It yields the protein CASRHRGTEAFF.

The chain is built from TRBV12-3 or TRBV12-4 and TRBJ1-2; D call uncertain. V was trimmed by 8 bases and J by 5 bases, leaving 15 bases between them. The CDR3 spans 13 residues. CDR3 sequence: CASPLEGGYGYTF. The CDR3 DNA sequence: TGTGCCAGCCCTTTAGAGGGAGGGTATGGCTACACCTTC.

V usage is TRBV4-1 and J usage is TRBJ1-1, with 9 bases matching TRBD1. Germline CDR1 MGHRA, CDR2 YSYEKL. V lost 4 bases, J lost 4 bases, and 7 bases stayed unmatched. The CDR3 is 15 amino acids. The CDR3 nucleotides are TGCGCCAGCAGCCCCTGGGGACAGGGAATCACTGAAGCTTTCTTT. It encodes CASSPWGQGITEAFF.

Points on this clonotype: A junction end diverges from the germline sequence, so it may reflect a read error. The chain employs TRBV11-2 and TRBJ2-4; 9 bases agree with TRBD1. The CDR3 runs to 14 residues. Germline assignment: CDR1 SGHAT and CDR2 FQNNGV. This chain's CDR3 is CASSLDRGKNIQYF. The CDR3 nucleotides are TGTGCCAGCAGCCTAGACAGGGGGAAAAACATTCAGTACTTC.

V gene TRBV30 combines with J gene TRBJ2-6, with a weak D call TRBD2 (5 bases). The germline V gene encodes CDR1 GTSNPN and CDR2 SVGIG (reference sequence). V was shortened by 2 bases and J by 0 bases, with 8 bases between the two germline ends. The CDR3 has 15 residues. The CDR3 spells CAWSSGISGANVLTF. The CDR3 coding sequence is TGTGCCTGGAGTTCGGGGATCTCTGGGGCCAACGTCCTGACTTTC.